These T cell receptor beta chains were read from a single sample in a study of T cells in Graves' hyperthyroidism and ophthalmopathy. TCRdb reprocessed the multiplex PCR reads with MiXCR, giving one entry per CDR3 protein. The sample lists nearly 250,000 distinct CDR3 sequences, about a sixth seen once, with around 28% in the top ten. Sequenced sample: blood. These receptors were collected from a woman aged 18-35 years with Graves' ophthalmopathy. Both conserved end residues are part of each CDR3. Fields, in order: V gene, CDR3 protein.

v_gene: TRBV28
CDR3aa: CASISEGYGTGELFF

v_gene: TRBV7-3
CDR3aa: CASSSDSSGANVLTF

v_gene: TRBV4-3
CDR3aa: CASSQEYGASWEQYF

v_gene: TRBV19
CDR3aa: CASRVSGSYNEQFF

v_gene: TRBV28
CDR3aa: CATQQREQETQYF

v_gene: TRBV7-8
CDR3aa: CASSLGWGGPGTEAFF

v_gene: TRBV20-1
CDR3aa: CSATAGQGLAAQHF

v_gene: TRBV4-2
CDR3aa: CASSEGQGMEKLFF

v_gene: TRBV19
CDR3aa: CASSIGGANTEAFF

v_gene: TRBV2
CDR3aa: CARSKFWGTSGMGEQYF

v_gene: TRBV29-1
CDR3aa: CGVAGSYEQYF

v_gene: TRBV12-3/TRBV12-4
CDR3aa: CASSFQVNTDTQYF